These T cell receptor beta chains were read from a single sample in a study of blood T cell repertoires in COVID-19. Sequenced by immunoSEQ multiplex PCR; TCRdb stores in-frame clones only, minus some. The sample shows a few hundred thousand clones, 86% of them seen only once. The specimen was peripheral blood. The receptors derive from a woman aged 50 to 65 with acute or convalescent COVID-19. Both conserved end residues are trimmed from each CDR3. Clone size is given for some rows only: seen once, a few or many times, or a class if the clone is expanded.

>TRBJ1-2|.|TRBV27|11
ASSLRQGHGYT
>TRBJ2-1|.|TRBV11-2|13
ASSYTSGPYNEQF
>TRBJ2-2|.|TRBV3-1/TRBV3-2|17
ASSQEAGVRYWNTGELF
>TRBJ1-2|.|TRBV15|12
ATSRERVGYGYT
>TRBJ1-5|.|TRBV19|14
ASRGDRGRWNQPQH
>TRBJ2-7|once|TRBV7-2|11
ASELAGTYEQY
>TRBJ2-3|.|TRBV2|16
ARLMDPGLAGNTDTQY
>TRBJ2-1|.|TRBV5-1|13
ASSLEGTAYNEQF
>TRBJ1-2|once|TRBV6-5|12
ASRSDTGGYGYT
>TRBJ2-2|.|TRBV9|13
ASSVPGLGTGELF
>TRBJ1-5|.|TRBV18|13
ASSPRQGVDQPQH
>TRBJ1-6|once|TRBV7-6|13
ASSLVSSYNSPLH
>TRBJ2-5|.|TRBV7-3|13
ASSLLGGNQETQY
>TRBJ1-3|.|TRBV27|13
ASSPRQGSGNTIY
>TRBJ2-7|.|TRBV1|12
TSSQVPDSYEQY
>TRBJ1-2|.|TRBV7-2|14
ASSLAPGHLNYGYT
>TRBJ1-3|.|TRBV27|15
ASSPSSGEYSGNTIY
>TRBJ2-2|once|TRBV7-7|12
ASSLAGQHGELF
>TRBJ2-2|.|TRBV19|13
ASSQGQLNIGELF
>TRBJ1-2|.|TRBV9|14
ASSQQPGQGGFGYT
>TRBJ1-5|.|TRBV19|12
ASRDRGGNQPQH
>TRBJ1-5|.|TRBV6-5|12
ASSLQGYNQPQH
>TRBJ1-1|.|TRBV29-1|11
SVSWGRSTEAF
>TRBJ2-7|.|TRBV13|11
ASSLAGAYEQY
>TRBJ2-2|.|TRBV2|17
ASSEVSPRSGRASGELF
>TRBJ2-7|.|TRBV7-8|14
ASSISPGQGTNEQY